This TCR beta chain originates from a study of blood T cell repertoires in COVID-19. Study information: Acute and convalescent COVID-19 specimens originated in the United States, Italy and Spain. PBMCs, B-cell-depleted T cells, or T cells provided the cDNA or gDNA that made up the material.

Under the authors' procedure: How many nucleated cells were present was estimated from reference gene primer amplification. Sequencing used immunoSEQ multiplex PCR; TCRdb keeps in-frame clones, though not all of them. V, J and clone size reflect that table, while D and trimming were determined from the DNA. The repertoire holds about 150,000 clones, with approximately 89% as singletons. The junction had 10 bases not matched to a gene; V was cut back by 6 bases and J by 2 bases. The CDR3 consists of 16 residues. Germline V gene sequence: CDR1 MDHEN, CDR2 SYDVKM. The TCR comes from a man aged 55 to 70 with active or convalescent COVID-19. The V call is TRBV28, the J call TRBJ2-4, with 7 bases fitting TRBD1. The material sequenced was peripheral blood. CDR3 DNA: TGTGCCAGCAGCTACTTAGGGGGCGCAACCAAAAACATTCAGTACTTC. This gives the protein CASSYLGGATKNIQYF.